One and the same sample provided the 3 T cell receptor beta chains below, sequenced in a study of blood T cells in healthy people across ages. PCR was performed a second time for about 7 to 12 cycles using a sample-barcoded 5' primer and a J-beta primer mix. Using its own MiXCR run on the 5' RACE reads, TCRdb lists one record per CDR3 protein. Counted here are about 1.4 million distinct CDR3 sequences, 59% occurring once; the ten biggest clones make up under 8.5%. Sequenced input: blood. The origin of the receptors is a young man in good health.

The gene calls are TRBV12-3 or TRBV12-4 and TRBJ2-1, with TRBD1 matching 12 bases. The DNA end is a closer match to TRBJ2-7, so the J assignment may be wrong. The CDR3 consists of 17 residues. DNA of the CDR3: TGTGCCAGCAGGGGACAGGGGGCTCGTAGCTCCTACAATGAGCAGTACTTC. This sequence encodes CASRGQGARSSYNEQYF.

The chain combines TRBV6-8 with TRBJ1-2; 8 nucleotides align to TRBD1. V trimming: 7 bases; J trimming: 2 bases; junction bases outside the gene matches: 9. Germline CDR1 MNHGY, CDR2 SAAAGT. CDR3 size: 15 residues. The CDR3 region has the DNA TGTGCCAGCAAACATGGGACAGGACCCAACTATGGCTACACCTTC. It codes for CASKHGTGPNYGYTF.

CDR3 in DNA: TGTGCCACCTCCCCAGGGAGGGCCACAGATACGCAGTATTTT. Translation: CATSPGRATDTQYF. The J gene is TRBJ2-3, the V gene TRBV6-4, with TRBD2 matching over 7 bases. This CDR3 region has 14 residues. Germline-derived CDR1 and CDR2 are MRHNA and SNTAGT. V lost 10 bases to trimming and J lost 2 bases; unmatched junction nucleotides: 9.